This T cell receptor beta chain was observed in a study of blood T cell repertoires in COVID-19. Study summary: Acute-phase and convalescent COVID-19 samples originated in the United States, Italy and Spain. PBMCs, B-cell-depleted T cells, or T cells provided the cDNA or gDNA that made up the material.

V was pared by 1 base and J by 5 bases, with 1 base of the junction left unmatched. The CDR3 totals 14 residues. The germline CDR1 and CDR2 sequences are SGHAT and FQNNGV. In the original analysis: Estimation of nucleated cell counts relied on the amplification of reference gene primers. TCRdb's copy holds only in-frame clones and misses some; the assay was immunoSEQ multiplex PCR. V and J calls and clone size come straight from that table; D and trimming were deduced from the DNA. The sample yields about 120,000 clones, around nine tenths seen once. Sequenced sample: peripheral blood. The sequence was collected from a woman aged 45-60 years with acute or convalescent COVID-19. This chain joins TRBV11-2 and TRBJ2-2; 7 nucleotides match TRBD2. CDR3 sequence (DNA): TGTGCCAGCAGCTTAGGCGGGAGAACCGGGGAGCTGTTTTTT. This encodes CASSLGGRTGELFF.